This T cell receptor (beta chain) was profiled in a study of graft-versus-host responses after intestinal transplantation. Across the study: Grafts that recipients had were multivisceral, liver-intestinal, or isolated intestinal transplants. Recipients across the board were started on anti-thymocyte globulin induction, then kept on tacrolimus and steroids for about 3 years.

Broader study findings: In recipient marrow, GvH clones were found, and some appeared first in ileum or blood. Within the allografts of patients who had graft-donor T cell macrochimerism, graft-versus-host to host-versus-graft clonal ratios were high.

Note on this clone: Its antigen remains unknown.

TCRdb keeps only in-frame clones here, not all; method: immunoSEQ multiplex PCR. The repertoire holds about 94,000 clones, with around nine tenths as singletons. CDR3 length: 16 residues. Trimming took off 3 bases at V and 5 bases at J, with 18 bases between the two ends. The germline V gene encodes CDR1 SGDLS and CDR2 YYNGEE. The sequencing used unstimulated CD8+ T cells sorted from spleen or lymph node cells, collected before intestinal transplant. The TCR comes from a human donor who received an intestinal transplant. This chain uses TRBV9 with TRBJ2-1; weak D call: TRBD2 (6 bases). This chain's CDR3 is CASSDNRDWTHNEQFF. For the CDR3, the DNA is TGTGCCAGCAGCGATAACCGGGACTGGACGCACAATGAGCAGTTCTTC. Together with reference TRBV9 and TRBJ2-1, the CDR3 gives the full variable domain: DSGVTQTPKHLITATGQRVTLRCSPRSGDLSVYWYQQSLDQGLQFLIQYYNGEERAKGNILERFSAQQFPDLHSELNLSSLELGDSALYFCASSDNRDWTHNEQFFGPGTRLTVL.